Each of the 11 T cell receptor beta chains below was sequenced from the same sample in a study of T cell repertoires in cytomegalovirus infection. TCRdb passed the reads through MiXCR, listing each CDR3 protein once. The sample includes 550,000 to 850,000 distinct CDR3 sequences, 30% to 35% of them seen just once. Their antigens remain unidentified. The source material was cultured PBMCs, sampled from culture after CMV antigen stimulation. All receptors derive from a human donor in good health (CMV status not recorded). Some clones in this sample may be carry-over from other donors' samples.

The V call is TRBV7-2, the J call TRBJ2-1, with 8 bases lining up with TRBD2. Germline CDR1 SGHTA, CDR2 FQGNSA. CDR3 size: 18 residues. With V trimmed by 0 bases and J by 4 bases, 11 bases remained unmatched. This CDR3 reads CASSLALGGRRAYNEQFF. In DNA form, the CDR3 reads TGTGCCAGCAGCTTAGCGCTGGGCGGGAGGCGGGCGTACAATGAGCAGTTCTTC.

The chain employs TRBV10-3 and TRBJ1-6; perhaps TRBD1 as D (5 bases). Between the trimmed V and J ends, which lost 4 bases and 8 bases, there was a span of 12 bases. CDR3 length: 14 amino acids. CDR1 is ENHRY and CDR2 is SYGVKD in the germline V gene. DNA for the CDR3: TGTGCCATCAGTGTCTCGTCGGGGGATTCACCCCTCCACTTT. As protein: CAISVSSGDSPLHF.

In its sample, this clonotype was seen a few times. The chain carries TRBV27 and TRBJ1-1, with D possibly TRBD1 on 5 matching bases. The CDR3 runs to 13 residues. V lost 3 bases and J 3 bases, leaving 8 bases between the germline ends. In germline, CDR1 is MNHEY, CDR2 SMNVEV (reference sequence). The DNA of the CDR3 is TGTGCCAGCAGTTTGGGGGTGCACACTGAAGCTTTCTTT. Its protein is CASSLGVHTEAFF.

This chain uses TRBV19 with TRBJ2-1; D possibly corresponds to TRBD1 (6 bases). CDR3 length equals 14 residues. Germline assignment: CDR1 LNHDA and CDR2 SQIVND (reference sequence). The V gene lost 2 bases and the J gene lost 8 bases, with 13 bases spanning the gap. CDR3 region: CASSISGTSYEQFF. CDR3 DNA sequence: TGTGCCAGTAGTATATCGGGGACATCATATGAGCAGTTCTTC. The full variable domain, rest sourced from reference TRBV19 and TRBJ2-1, is DGGITQSPKYLFRKEGQNVTLSCEQNLNHDAMYWYRQDPGQGLRLIYYSQIVNDFQKGDIAEGYSVSREKKESFPLTVTSAQKNPTAFYLCASSISGTSYEQFFGPGTRLTVL.

As concerns this clonotype: Being one base from a much bigger clone, this may be a read error. V and J are TRBV7-2 and TRBJ2-3, with D perhaps TRBD1 or TRBD2 (5 bases each). This CDR3 is 14 amino acids long. Germline V gene lookup returns CDR1 SGHTA and CDR2 FQGNSA. This CDR3 reads CVSSNWDSTDTQYF. The CDR3 nucleotides read TGTGTCAGCAGCAACTGGGACAGCACAGATACGCAGTATTTT.

The J gene is TRBJ2-3, the V gene TRBV7-6; 8 bases match TRBD1. CDR3 length equals 14 residues. V lost 5 bases to trimming and J lost 4 bases; unmatched junction nucleotides: 5. CDR1 is SGHVS, CDR2 FNYEAQ, per germline. The CDR3 spells CASSTKQGADTQYF. The CDR3 nucleotides are TGTGCCAGCAGCACCAAACAGGGGGCAGATACGCAGTATTTT.

The chain links TRBV9 to TRBJ2-3; D gene ambiguous. This CDR3 region has 14 residues. CDR1 SGDLS and CDR2 YYNGEE come from the germline V gene. V dropped 4 bases and J dropped 2 bases, with 11 bases sitting between them. CDR3: CASSPSGYTDTQYF. The CDR3 coding sequence is TGTGCCAGCAGCCCGAGTGGCTACACAGATACGCAGTATTTT.

The chain carries TRBV4-1 and TRBJ1-1, with unresolved D. From germline, CDR1 is MGHRA and CDR2 YSYEKL. This CDR3 region has 14 residues. V lost 0 bases and J 4 bases, leaving 9 bases between the germline ends. The CDR3 spells CASSQDSRGTEAFF. In nucleotides, the CDR3 is TGCGCCAGCAGCCAAGACAGCCGGGGCACTGAAGCTTTCTTT.

The CDR3 DNA follows: TGTGCCAGCAGCATCGAAAGCGGGGGGGCCTACAATGAGCAGTTCTTC. Translating it yields CASSIESGGAYNEQFF. The V gene is TRBV11-2, the J gene TRBJ2-1; 10 bases fit TRBD2. J was trimmed by 2 bases and V by 5 bases; bases with no gene match: 6. This CDR3 is built from 16 residues. Germline lookup yields CDR1 SGHAT and CDR2 FQNNGV.

The chain employs TRBV4-1 and TRBJ2-1, with D unclear. Trimming stripped 0 bases from V and 9 bases from J, with 12 bases between. The germline V gene encodes CDR1 MGHRA and CDR2 YSYEKL. The CDR3 contains 14 residues. DNA of the CDR3: TGCGCCAGCAGCCAAGATTCGCTCGGCGGTGAGCAGTTCTTC. It codes for CASSQDSLGGEQFF.

The V and J genes are TRBV9 and TRBJ1-2; D is possibly TRBD1 (5 bases). With 3 bases removed from V and 5 bases from J, the gap between germline ends came to 29 bases. CDR3 length equals 19 residues. Germline lookup yields CDR1 SGDLS and CDR2 YYNGEE. The CDR3 loop is CASSAPRKVMRGAPYGYTF. Here the CDR3 DNA reads TGTGCCAGCAGCGCCCCACGCAAGGTTATGAGGGGTGCGCCGTATGGCTACACCTTC.